The 8 T cell receptor beta chains presented below share a single source sample, sequenced in a study of cytomegalovirus exposure and HLA in healthy donors. Use of 60 Vbeta and 13 Jbeta primers characterized the PCR. Some clones are missing from TCRdb's copy, which holds only in-frame ones; the method was immunoSEQ multiplex PCR. The clone table shows about 200,000 clones, with the ten largest holding 1.1%. The sample consisted of PBMCs. The source of these receptors is a girl aged 2 to 9 in good health and CMV-seropositive.

V and J are TRBV19 and TRBJ2-1; TRBD2 agrees at 7 bases. V trimming: 5 bases; J trimming: 8 bases; junction bases outside the gene matches: 3. CDR1 LNHDA and CDR2 SQIVND come from the germline V gene (reference sequence). The CDR3 spans 12 residues. CDR3: CASSVTSDEQFF. In DNA form, the CDR3 reads TGTGCCAGTAGTGTCACTAGCGATGAGCAGTTCTTC.

Comments on this clone: Additional DNA sequences in this sample encode the identical CDR3. The chain has TRBV29-1 and TRBJ2-5; perhaps TRBD1 as D (6 bases). Germline values: CDR1 SQVTM, CDR2 ANQGSEA. This CDR3 has 12 amino acids. The V end lost 4 bases, the J end lost 5 bases, and 11 bases lay between the germline ends. CDR3 loop: CSVGGGSETQYF. CDR3 DNA sequence: TGCAGCGTTGGAGGGGGTTCGGAGACCCAGTACTTC.

This chain connects TRBV6-1 to TRBJ2-7, with TRBD1 identical over 8 bases. This CDR3 region has 14 residues. The germline gives CDR1 MNHNS, CDR2 SASEGT. V lost 8 bases to trimming and J lost 4 bases; unmatched junction nucleotides: 10. The CDR3 sequence: CASRTGGSLYEQYF. CDR3 bases: TGTGCCAGCCGAACAGGGGGGTCCTTATACGAGCAGTACTTC.

The chain couples TRBV6-5 to TRBJ2-7; no reliable D call. This CDR3 has 13 residues. Trimming took off 7 bases at V and 0 bases at J, with 10 bases between the two ends. Germline V CDR1 and CDR2: MNHEY, SVGAGI. CDR3 protein: CASTPPLSYEQYF. Here the CDR3 DNA reads TGTGCCAGCACCCCCCCTCTCTCCTACGAGCAGTACTTC.

The rearrangement joins TRBV9 to TRBJ2-4; 8 nucleotides agree with TRBD2. Looked up from germline, CDR1 is SGDLS and CDR2 is YYNGEE. This CDR3 contains 19 residues. J gave up 3 bases and V 0 bases, and 14 bases lay outside the gene matches. CDR3 protein: CASSVAFLGAGDFKNIQYF. In nucleotides, the CDR3 is TGTGCCAGCAGCGTAGCATTCCTGGGAGCGGGAGATTTCAAAAACATTCAGTACTTC.

This chain links TRBV2 with TRBJ1-2; D call uncertain. V lost 3 bases, J lost 2 bases, and 7 bases lay in between. Germline V CDR1 and CDR2: SNHLY, FYNNEI. This CDR3 spans 13 amino acids. CDR3 amino acids: CASSEEQNYGYTF. CDR3 DNA sequence: TGTGCCAGCAGTGAGGAGCAGAACTATGGCTACACCTTC.

This sequence joins TRBV5-4 and TRBJ1-1; D gene ambiguous. Germline lookup yields CDR1 SGHNT and CDR2 YYREEE (reference sequence). CDR3 length: 17 amino acids. V lost 0 bases, J lost 1 base, and 16 bases lay in between. Written as DNA, the CDR3 is TGTGCCAGCAGCTTGGATGCGGGAGGGAAAACGAACACTGAAGCTTTCTTT. It specifies CASSLDAGGKTNTEAFF.

The chain couples TRBV5-1 to TRBJ2-1, with 7 bases identical to TRBD2. Germline values: CDR1 SGHRS, CDR2 YFSETQ. J lost 14 bases, V lost 1 base, and 9 bases had no gene match. This CDR3 comprises 13 residues. This chain's CDR3 is CASSLHAGEMEFF. In nucleotides, the CDR3 is TGCGCCAGCAGCTTGCATGCGGGAGAAATGGAGTTCTTC.